The source of this T cell receptor (beta chain) is a study of blood T cell repertoires in COVID-19. Study at large: COVID-19 samples, acute and convalescent, were from the United States, Italy and Spain. The analysed material was cDNA or gDNA that came from T cells, B-cell-depleted T cells, or PBMCs.

Trimming took off 6 bases at V and 3 bases at J, with 11 bases between the two ends. In germline, CDR1 is SQVTM, CDR2 ANQGSEA. The CDR3 spans 12 residues. This clone was recorded many times. In the study's own analysis: Reference gene primer amplification yielded estimated nucleated cell counts. Using immunoSEQ multiplex PCR, the repertoire was profiled, and TCRdb retains in-frame clones only, with some absent. V and J calls and clone size are those listed in that table; D and trimming were worked out from the DNA. The sample shows over 450,000 clones, approximately 91% of them seen only once. The J gene is TRBJ1-2, the V gene TRBV29-1; no clear D gene. Specimen: peripheral blood. The clonotype was recovered from a woman aged 50 to 60 with COVID-19, enrolled during active disease. The CDR3 DNA reads TGCAGCGTCTACAACGGAGACTATGGCTACACCTTC. It yields the protein CSVYNGDYGYTF.